This TCR beta chain was documented in a study of T-cell reconstitution after alpha-beta-depleted transplantation in children. The TCRbeta library incorporated unique molecular identifiers. TCRdb processed the PCR reads anew with MiXCR; each CDR3 protein has one entry. The repertoire consists of fewer than 400,000 distinct CDR3 sequences, with around 21% occurring once and the leading ten covering around 4%. In this sample, this clonotype turned up a few times. This CDR3 spans 14 amino acids. Germline V gene lookup returns CDR1 MNHEY and CDR2 SVGAGI. Trimming took 1 base from V and 7 from J; bases not matched to a gene: 7.

This receptor was obtained from a human donor who donated a stem cell graft to a child with acute myeloid leukemia. This specimen was PBMCs from the stem cell graft donor, taken from the stem cell graft. The chain has TRBV6-5 and TRBJ2-7; 7 bases fit TRBD1. In DNA, the CDR3 is TGTGCCAGCAGTTACTACAGGGGCGCAGGGGAGCAGTACTTC. Protein: CASSYYRGAGEQYF.